The 27 T cell receptor beta chains listed next were all sequenced from one sample in a study of shared clonotypes between healthy human individuals (dated by TCRdb to about 2020). Libraries were constructed by the immunoSEQ multiplex PCR assay. TCRdb retrieved this table from immuneACCESS and kept in-frame rearrangements only. Not all clones are present; in checked studies, unresolved V genes account for under half, and no reason is known for the remainder. Here the sample has millions of clones; approximately 94% occur a single time. The ten most abundant clones make up about 0.13% of the sample. Sequenced material: naive CD4+ T cells sorted from blood. Taken with the paper, the label for cell subset or site translates to: CD45RA+ positively selected. These receptor sequences come from a man aged 18 to 29 in good health.

V gene TRBV7-3 combines with J gene TRBJ2-3; D gene uncertain. The germline CDR1 and CDR2 sequences are SGHTA and FQGTGA. Trimming left V 4 bases short and J 6 bases short, with 11 bases between. The CDR3 is made up of 13 amino acids. This chain's CDR3 is CASSSRHTDTQYF. The CDR3 DNA follows: TGTGCCAGCAGCTCTAGGCACACGGATACGCAGTATTTT. Drawing the rest from reference TRBV7-3 and TRBJ2-3, the complete variable domain is GAGVSQTPSNKVTEKGKYVELRCDPISGHTALYWYRQSLGQGPEFLIYFQGTGAADDSGLPNDRFFAVRPEGSVSTLKIQRTERGDSAVYLCASSSRHTDTQYFGPGTRLTVL.

The chain links TRBV11-2 to TRBJ1-2; the D gene is possibly TRBD1 (5 bases). Per germline, CDR1 SGHAT and CDR2 FQNNGV. This CDR3 has 17 amino acids. The V and J ends lost 8 bases and 0 bases respectively, with 22 bases between them. The CDR3 here is CASLGAGSSAANYGYTF. The CDR3 DNA sequence: TGTGCCAGCTTAGGGGCGGGCTCTTCAGCCGCTAACTATGGCTACACCTTC.

This clone was observed once. V usage is TRBV5-5 and J usage is TRBJ1-5, with TRBD1 as a possible D gene (6 bases). The germline CDR1 and CDR2 sequences are SGHKS and YYEKEE (reference sequence). The CDR3 runs 18 residues. The ends were cut back, 0 bases at V and 0 bases at J, with 16 bases in the middle. The CDR3 DNA follows: TGTGCCAGCAGCTTGGTAGCAGGGGACCTTTATAGCAATCAGCCCCAGCATTTT. This encodes CASSLVAGDLYSNQPQHF.

The V call is TRBV9, the J call TRBJ2-2; D possibly uses TRBD1 or TRBD2 (5 bases each). Germline values: CDR1 SGDLS, CDR2 YYNGEE. The CDR3 spans 15 residues. V gave up 6 bases and J gave up 5 bases, with 17 bases separating them. The CDR3 protein is CASNLGAEGTGELFF. The CDR3 nucleotides are TGTGCCAGCAACCTCGGGGCCGAGGGGACCGGGGAGCTGTTTTTT.

The J gene is TRBJ1-4, the V gene TRBV19, with a weak D call TRBD1 (6 bases). CDR1 and CDR2 from the germline V gene are LNHDA and SQIVND (reference sequence). V was shortened by 5 bases and J by 4 bases, with 8 bases between the two germline ends. The CDR3 is 13 amino acids. CDR3 in DNA: TGTGCCAGTAGTGGGGGCCTTAATGAAAAACTGTTTTTT. Encoded protein: CASSGGLNEKLFF.

The rearrangement joins TRBV19 to TRBJ1-2, with a weak D call TRBD1 (6 bases). In germline, CDR1 is LNHDA, CDR2 SQIVND (reference sequence). This CDR3 has 16 residues. Trimming pared 5 bases from V and 2 bases from J, leaving 18 bases between. The CDR3, as DNA: TGTGCCAGTAGTTCGTCGGCTCGGGGGCACAACTATGGCTACACCTTC. Translation: CASSSSARGHNYGYTF.

The chain is built from TRBV2 and TRBJ2-7; D not resolved. Germline V CDR1 and CDR2: SNHLY, FYNNEI. Trimming shortened V by 1 base and J by 5 bases, and 12 bases separated the two germline ends. CDR3 length: 14 residues. The DNA of the CDR3 is TGTGCCAGCAGTGAAGGAAGGAGTGTCCACGAGCAGTACTTC. Translating it yields CASSEGRSVHEQYF.

The chain recombines TRBV2 with TRBJ2-1; TRBD2 matches 9 bases. The V gene's germline CDR1 is SNHLY and CDR2 FYNNEI. This CDR3 contains 15 residues. With V trimmed by 2 bases and J by 7 bases, 6 bases remained unmatched. In nucleotides, the CDR3 is TGTGCCAGCAGTGAACTTGGCGGGGGGGCGAATGAGCAGTTCTTC. It yields the protein CASSELGGGANEQFF.

The chain employs TRBV2 and TRBJ2-3, with 8 bases that match TRBD1. The CDR3 spans 12 residues. Germline CDR1 and CDR2: SNHLY and FYNNEI. Losses at the gene ends were 7 bases for V and 7 bases for J; bases not matched to a gene: 4. CDR3 protein: CASKDRVNTQYF. DNA for the CDR3: TGTGCCAGCAAGGACAGGGTTAATACGCAGTATTTT.

The V call is TRBV6-5, the J call TRBJ1-1; D gene ambiguous. Germline V lookup: CDR1 MNHEY, CDR2 SVGAGI. Trimming removed 5 bases at V and 1 base at J, with 8 bases between. The length of the CDR3 is 13 residues. The CDR3 nucleotides read TGTGCCAGCAGTGACACCGGGAACACTGAAGCTTTCTTT. This sequence encodes CASSDTGNTEAFF.

The chain recombines TRBV7-2 with TRBJ2-7; D ambiguous. CDR1 is SGHTA, CDR2 FQGNSA, per germline. CDR3 length equals 12 residues. Trimming shortened V by 6 bases and J by 4 bases, and 10 bases separated the two germline ends. The CDR3 nucleotides are TGTGCCAGCAGAAGGTCGGCTTACGAGCAGTACTTC. Translation: CASRRSAYEQYF.

In this sample, this clone turned up once. The chain couples TRBV27 to TRBJ2-5, with 7 bases lining up with TRBD2. Germline-derived CDR1 and CDR2 are MNHEY and SMNVEV (reference sequence). With 6 bases clipped from V and 7 bases from J, the junction kept 17 bases outside the gene matches. CDR3 length: 16 amino acids. This CDR3 reads CASSSFGGGLPGTQYF. In nucleotides, the CDR3 is TGTGCCAGCAGCTCCTTCGGGGGAGGGCTCCCGGGGACCCAGTACTTC.

The chain recombines TRBV19 with TRBJ2-2; TRBD2 matches 13 bases. Per germline, CDR1 LNHDA and CDR2 SQIVND (reference sequence). V lost 6 bases to trimming and J lost 3 bases; unmatched junction nucleotides: 4. The CDR3 spans 16 residues. The CDR3 protein is CASRRGLAGDTGELFF. Written as DNA, the CDR3 is TGTGCCAGTAGAAGAGGACTAGCGGGGGACACCGGGGAGCTGTTTTTT.

This CDR3 is CASSPRSSGLSGANVLTF. Written as DNA, the CDR3 is TGTGCCAGCAGCCCCCGTTCTAGCGGTCTCTCTGGGGCCAACGTCCTGACTTTC. The chain combines TRBV7-9 with TRBJ2-6, with 7 bases lining up with TRBD2. The CDR3 consists of 18 residues. J lost 0 bases, V lost 5 bases, and 10 bases had no gene match. Germline V gives CDR1 SEHNR, CDR2 FQNEAQ (reference sequence).

The chain links TRBV6-5 to TRBJ2-1; D could derive from TRBD1 or TRBD2 (5 bases each). CDR1 is MNHEY, CDR2 SVGAGI, per germline. The CDR3 runs 15 residues. Trimming removed 6 bases at V and 7 bases at J, with 19 bases between. CDR3 sequence: CASSPGLDARNEQFF. CDR3 DNA sequence: TGTGCCAGCAGCCCGGGGCTAGACGCTAGGAATGAGCAGTTCTTC.

The chain joins TRBV6-1 to TRBJ2-7, with TRBD2 identical over 13 bases. V trimming: 2 bases; J trimming: 7 bases; junction bases outside the gene matches: 8. This CDR3 region has 16 residues. Germline V gene lookup returns CDR1 MNHNS and CDR2 SASEGT. The CDR3 region is CASSEPPGLAGREQYF. The CDR3 DNA follows: TGTGCCAGCAGTGAACCGCCGGGACTAGCGGGGCGGGAGCAGTACTTC.

With respect to this clone: This specimen includes other DNA sequences encoding the same CDR3. This chain connects TRBV10-3 to TRBJ1-2, with D tentatively TRBD1 (5 bases). This CDR3 is 13 amino acids long. Trimming shortened V by 0 bases and J by 7 bases, and 9 bases separated the two germline ends. The germline CDR1 and CDR2 sequences are ENHRY and SYGVKD. As DNA, the CDR3 is TGTGCCATCAGTGAGTCGCCCGGGGCTGGCTACACCTTC. Protein: CAISESPGAGYTF.

In its sample, this clone was seen a few times. Other nucleotide sequences from this sample produce the same CDR3. The CDR3 coding sequence is TGCAGCGTTGGGCAAGAGACCCAGTACTTC. Translated, it gives CSVGQETQYF. V is TRBV29-1 and J is TRBJ2-5; no reliable D call. The CDR3 length is 10 residues. Germline V lookup: CDR1 SQVTM, CDR2 ANQGSEA. The V end lost 4 bases, the J end lost 2 bases, and 2 bases lay between the germline ends.

The DNA for the CDR3 is TGTGCCTGGACCTCTGGCGGGAGCGCCCCAAGCGAGCAGTACTTC. Residues: CAWTSGGSAPSEQYF. The chain combines TRBV30 with TRBJ2-7; 7 nucleotides line up with TRBD2. This CDR3 has 15 amino acids. Germline lookup yields CDR1 GTSNPN and CDR2 SVGIG (reference sequence). Trimming cost V 4 bases and J 6 bases; bases outside gene matches: 15.

This chain joins TRBV19 and TRBJ1-5; D gene unclear. CDR1 and CDR2 from the germline V gene are LNHDA and SQIVND (reference sequence). The CDR3 has 13 amino acids. Trimming shortened V by 7 bases and J by 6 bases, and 13 bases separated the two germline ends. This chain's CDR3 is CASMWGLGQPQHF. CDR3 DNA sequence: TGTGCCAGTATGTGGGGATTGGGTCAGCCCCAGCATTTT.

The chain is built from TRBV19 and TRBJ2-3, with D possibly being TRBD1 (6 bases). Per germline, CDR1 LNHDA and CDR2 SQIVND (reference sequence). The length of the CDR3 is 14 residues. V shed 8 bases and J shed 1 base, with 13 bases lying between them. CDR3 coding DNA: TGTGCCAGTGGAACAGGGAGTGGCACAGATACGCAGTATTTT. Translation gives CASGTGSGTDTQYF.

The rearrangement links TRBV5-5 to TRBJ1-1; D call uncertain. V dropped 0 bases and J dropped 1 base, with 7 bases sitting between them. The CDR3 consists of 14 residues. Germline CDR1 is SGHKS and CDR2 is YYEKEE (reference sequence). The CDR3 region is CASSLGGANTEAFF. The CDR3 DNA follows: TGTGCCAGCAGCTTGGGGGGTGCGAACACTGAAGCTTTCTTT.

V usage is TRBV5-1 and J usage is TRBJ1-5; D is ambiguous. CDR1 and CDR2 (germline): SGHRS, YFSETQ. The germline V and J ends were trimmed by 5 bases and 2 bases, with 11 bases remaining between them. This CDR3 has 14 amino acids. CDR3 nucleotides: TGCGCCAGCAGGTTCGACGGAGGCAATCAGCCCCAGCATTTT. It is translated as CASRFDGGNQPQHF.

The genes are TRBV6-6 and TRBJ1-1, with no clear D. The CDR3 spans 13 residues. Germline-derived CDR1 and CDR2 are MNHNY and SVGAGI (reference sequence). The V end lost 6 bases, the J end lost 0 bases, and 8 bases lay between the germline ends. CDR3 nucleotides: TGTGCCAGCAGCCGAACACTGAACACTGAAGCTTTCTTT. It is translated as CASSRTLNTEAFF.

The chain couples TRBV10-3 to TRBJ1-4; D is perhaps TRBD1 (6 bases). V was trimmed by 6 bases and J by 8 bases, leaving 13 bases between them. The CDR3 extends over 13 amino acids. Looked up from germline, CDR1 is ENHRY and CDR2 is SYGVKD. As DNA, the CDR3 is TGTGCCATCAGACAGGGTTCGGACGAAAAACTGTTTTTT. Its protein product is CAIRQGSDEKLFF.

The chain links TRBV5-1 to TRBJ1-1; TRBD1 might be the D (6 bases). Trimming took 4 bases from V and 6 from J, leaving 10 bases between them. CDR1 and CDR2 (germline): SGHRS, YFSETQ. CDR3 length: 12 residues. The CDR3 loop reads CASSPTGPEAFF. The DNA of the CDR3 is TGCGCCAGCAGCCCCACAGGGCCTGAAGCTTTCTTT.

This chain links TRBV5-4 with TRBJ2-1, with 9 bases fitting TRBD2. V shed 5 bases, J shed 0 bases, and the junction held 6 bases outside the gene matches. Germline assignment: CDR1 SGHNT and CDR2 YYREEE (reference sequence). CDR3 size: 16 residues. The CDR3 DNA follows: TGTGCCAGCAGGAGACTAGCGGTGAGCTCCTACAATGAGCAGTTCTTC. Translated, it gives CASRRLAVSSYNEQFF.